A single sample is the source of the 17 T cell receptor beta chains below, sequenced in a study of T cell responses to AZD1222 COVID-19 vaccine. Sequencing used immunoSEQ multiplex PCR; TCRdb keeps in-frame clones, though not all of them. This sample has 120,000 or so clones, with almost 95% found just once. Sequencing used peripheral blood, obtained on day 0 of AZD1222 vaccination. These receptors originate from an adult in good health.

This chain links TRBV7-8 with TRBJ2-1; D gene ambiguous. The CDR3 loop spans 12 amino acids. The germline V gene encodes CDR1 SGHVS and CDR2 FQNEAQ. V lost 3 bases to trimming and J lost 6 bases, with 6 bases between them. The CDR3, as DNA: TGTGCCAGCAGCTTTAGAGGCAATGAGCAGTTCTTC. As protein: CASSFRGNEQFF.

The chain employs TRBV6-2 or TRBV6-3 and TRBJ2-7; 8 bases map to TRBD1. The J segment lost 4 bases and the V segment lost 6 bases, leaving 8 bases of the junction unmatched. Per germline, CDR1 MNHEY and CDR2 SVGEGT. This CDR3 has 14 residues. In DNA form, the CDR3 reads TGTGCCAGCAGCCCCGGACAGGGCTTATACGAGCAGTACTTC. This codes for CASSPGQGLYEQYF.

The CDR3 DNA reads TGTGCCAGTAAGAAGCGGGGGCTTAGCACAGATACGCAGTATTTT. Its translation: CASKKRGLSTDTQYF. The chain couples TRBV19 to TRBJ2-3, with 8 bases fitting TRBD2. V gave up 7 bases and J gave up 0 bases; unmatched junction bases: 6. CDR1 and CDR2 from the germline V gene are LNHDA and SQIVND (reference sequence). The CDR3 spans 15 residues.

The gene calls are TRBV2 and TRBJ1-1; D might be TRBD1 (6 bases). Germline CDR1 SNHLY, CDR2 FYNNEI. The germline V and J ends were trimmed by 6 bases and 3 bases, with 14 bases remaining between them. This CDR3 has 14 residues. CDR3 sequence reads: CASSGGSRDTEAFF. The CDR3 DNA is TGTGCCAGCAGCGGGGGCAGCAGGGACACTGAAGCTTTCTTT.

This chain joins TRBV5-1 and TRBJ2-3; 13 bases agree with TRBD2. This CDR3 has 15 amino acids. With V trimmed by 1 base and J by 5 bases, 1 base remained unmatched. Germline V gives CDR1 SGHRS, CDR2 YFSETQ. CDR3 bases: TGCGCCAGCAGCTTGACTAGCGGGGGGGTAGATACGCAGTATTTT. Translation gives CASSLTSGGVDTQYF.

V gene TRBV11-3 combines with J gene TRBJ2-7, with D perhaps given as TRBD1 or TRBD2 (5 bases each). V lost 3 bases and J 4 bases, leaving 16 bases between the germline ends. Germline V CDR1 and CDR2: SGHNT, YENEEA. CDR3 length equals 15 residues. In DNA, the CDR3 is TGTGCCAGCAGCTTTTCCGGGACGGGGATTTACGAGCAGTACGTC. Protein: CASSFSGTGIYEQYV.

This clone turned up a few times. V and J are TRBV6-5 and TRBJ1-6; D is possibly TRBD1 (5 bases). Germline CDR1 is MNHEY and CDR2 is SVGAGI. V was clipped by 7 bases and J by 6 bases, with 16 bases between them. The CDR3 sequence is 15 residues long. The CDR3 nucleotides read TGTGCCAGCACCCTGGGGGGGTTGGGTAATTCACCCCTCCACTTT. This codes for CASTLGGLGNSPLHF.

This chain uses TRBV30 with TRBJ1-3, with D unclear. Germline V lookup: CDR1 GTSNPN, CDR2 SVGIG (reference sequence). V dropped 5 bases and J dropped 0 bases, with 8 bases sitting between them. This CDR3 contains 13 residues. In DNA form, the CDR3 reads TGTGCCTGGGGTCGTAGCTCTGGAAACACCATATATTTT. Its translation: CAWGRSSGNTIYF. The complete variable domain, with remaining parts taken from reference TRBV30 and TRBJ1-3, reads SQTIHQWPATLVQPVGSPLSLECTVEGTSNPNLYWYRQAAGRGLQLLFYSVGIGQISSEVPQNLSASRPQDRQFILSSKKLLLSDSGFYLCAWGRSSGNTIYFGEGSWLTVV.

This rearrangement joins TRBV6-1 to TRBJ1-1, with D perhaps TRBD1 (6 bases). Germline V gene sequence: CDR1 MNHNS, CDR2 SASEGT. Trimming cost V 5 bases and J 3 bases, with 16 bases left between them. This CDR3 comprises 15 residues. The CDR3 bases are TGTGCCAGCAGTCTCAACGAACAGGGAGACACTGAAGCTTTCTTT. This codes for CASSLNEQGDTEAFF.

This clone was seen once. V gene TRBV6-5 combines with J gene TRBJ1-1; D gene unclear. Germline V gives CDR1 MNHEY, CDR2 SVGAGI. The length of the CDR3 is 13 residues. Trimming removed 5 bases from V and 2 bases from J, with 9 bases in between. CDR3 in amino acids: CASSKGRNTEAFF. For the CDR3, the DNA is TGTGCCAGCAGTAAGGGCAGAAACACTGAAGCTTTCTTT.

This chain joins TRBV18 and TRBJ1-2; D unclear. The germline V and J ends were trimmed by 4 bases and 0 bases, with 6 bases remaining between them. The germline gives CDR1 KGHSH, CDR2 LQKENI. The CDR3 is 13 residues long. CDR3 sequence reads: CASSREANYGYTF. The CDR3 coding sequence is TGTGCCAGCTCACGTGAGGCTAACTATGGCTACACCTTC.

The V and J genes are TRBV19 and TRBJ1-2; 8 bases agree with TRBD1. With 5 bases clipped from V and 4 bases from J, the junction kept 3 bases outside the gene matches. CDR3 length equals 13 residues. Per germline, CDR1 LNHDA and CDR2 SQIVND (reference sequence). The CDR3 bases are TGTGCCAGTAGTCCTGGACAGGGCTATGGCTACACCTTC. Translated, it gives CASSPGQGYGYTF. Based on the CDR3 plus reference TRBV19 and TRBJ1-2, the full variable domain is DGGITQSPKYLFRKEGQNVTLSCEQNLNHDAMYWYRQDPGQGLRLIYYSQIVNDFQKGDIAEGYSVSREKKESFPLTVTSAQKNPTAFYLCASSPGQGYGYTFGSGTRLTVV.

The V call is TRBV15, the J call TRBJ1-1; a weak D match, TRBD1 (5 bases). The CDR3 length is 14 residues. Trimming took off 0 bases at V and 11 bases at J, with 16 bases between the two ends. From germline, CDR1 is LNHNV and CDR2 YYDKDF (reference sequence). This chain's CDR3 is CATSREGAGRLAFF. CDR3 sequence (DNA): TGTGCCACCAGCAGAGAAGGGGCTGGTAGGCTGGCTTTCTTT. Full variable domain (rest looked up from reference TRBV15 and TRBJ1-1): DAMVIQNPRYQVTQFGKPVTLSCSQTLNHNVMYWYQQKSSQAPKLLFHYYDKDFNNEADTPDNFQSRRPNTSFCFLDIRSPGLGDTAMYLCATSREGAGRLAFFGQGTRLTVV.

The genes are TRBV5-1 and TRBJ1-2; 9 nucleotides agree with TRBD1. Looked up from germline, CDR1 is SGHRS and CDR2 is YFSETQ. The CDR3 totals 15 residues. V lost 4 bases to trimming and J lost 6 bases; unmatched junction nucleotides: 10. The CDR3 sequence is CASSPTPGTGNGYTF. The CDR3 bases are TGCGCCAGCAGCCCGACACCGGGGACAGGGAATGGCTACACCTTC.

This clone was observed a single time. The chain recombines TRBV6-5 with TRBJ2-3, with a weak D call TRBD2 (7 bases). The CDR3 covers 13 residues. Trimming took 6 bases from V and 4 from J, leaving 11 bases between them. Germline V gene data show CDR1 as MNHEY and CDR2 as SVGAGI. The CDR3 DNA reads as TGTGCCAGCAGGGGGGGGGCCCCAGATACGCAGTATTTT. Translated, it gives CASRGGAPDTQYF.

J is TRBJ1-1 and V is TRBV12-3 or TRBV12-4; 7 nucleotides agree with TRBD1. The CDR3 totals 13 residues. J was trimmed by 2 bases and V by 7 bases; bases with no gene match: 4. The CDR3: CASTGTANTEAFF. The CDR3 DNA follows: TGTGCCAGCACCGGGACAGCAAACACTGAAGCTTTCTTT.

The CDR3 sequence is CATSSGRGTYNEQFF. The CDR3 DNA is TGTGCCACCAGCAGCGGGAGGGGGACATACAATGAGCAGTTCTTC. This chain links TRBV15 with TRBJ2-1; the match to TRBD2 covers 8 bases. Germline assignment: CDR1 LNHNV and CDR2 YYDKDF (reference sequence). The CDR3 runs 15 residues. Trimming removed 3 bases from V and 4 bases from J; junction bases left unmatched: 5.